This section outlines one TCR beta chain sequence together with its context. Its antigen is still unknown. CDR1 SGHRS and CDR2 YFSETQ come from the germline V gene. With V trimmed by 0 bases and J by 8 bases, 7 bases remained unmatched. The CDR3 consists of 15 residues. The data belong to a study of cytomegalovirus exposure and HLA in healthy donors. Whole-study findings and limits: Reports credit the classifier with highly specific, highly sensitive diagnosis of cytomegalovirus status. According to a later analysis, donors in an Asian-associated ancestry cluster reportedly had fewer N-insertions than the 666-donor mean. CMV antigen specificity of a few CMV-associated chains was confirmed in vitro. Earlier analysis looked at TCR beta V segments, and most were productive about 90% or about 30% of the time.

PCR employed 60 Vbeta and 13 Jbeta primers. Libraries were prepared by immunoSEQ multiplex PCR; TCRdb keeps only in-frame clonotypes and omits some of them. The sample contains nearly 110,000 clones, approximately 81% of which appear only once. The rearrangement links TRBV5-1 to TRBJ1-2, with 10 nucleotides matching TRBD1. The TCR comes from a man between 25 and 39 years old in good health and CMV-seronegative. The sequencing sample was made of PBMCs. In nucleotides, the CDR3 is TGCGCCAGCAGCTTGGTCGGACAGGGGGTAGACGGCTACACCTTC. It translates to CASSLVGQGVDGYTF. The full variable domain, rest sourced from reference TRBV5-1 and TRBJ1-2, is KAGVTQTPRYLIKTRGQQVTLSCSPISGHRSVSWYQQTPGQGLQFLFEYFSETQRNKGNFPGRFSGRQFSNSRSEMNVSTLELGDSALYLCASSLVGQGVDGYTFGSGTRLTVV.